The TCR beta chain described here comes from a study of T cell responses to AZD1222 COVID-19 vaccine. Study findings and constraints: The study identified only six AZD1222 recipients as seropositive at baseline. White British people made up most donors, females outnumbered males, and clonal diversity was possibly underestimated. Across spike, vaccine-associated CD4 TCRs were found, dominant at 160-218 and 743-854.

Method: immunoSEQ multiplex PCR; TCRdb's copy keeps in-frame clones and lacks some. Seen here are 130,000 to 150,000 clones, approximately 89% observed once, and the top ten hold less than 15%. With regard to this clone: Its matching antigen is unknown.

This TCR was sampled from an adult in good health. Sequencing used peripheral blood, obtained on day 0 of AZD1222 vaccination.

CDR3 in amino acids: CASSLGPNYGYTF. In DNA, the CDR3 is TGTGCCAGCAGTCTAGGCCCTAACTATGGCTACACCTTC. The chain employs TRBV12-3 or TRBV12-4 and TRBJ1-2, with D unresolved. CDR3 length: 13 amino acids. Trimming left V 5 bases short and J 0 bases short, with 7 bases between.